The clone carrying this T cell receptor (beta chain) was seen more than once but under ten times. Its specificity is unknown. This record belongs to a study of persistence of HIV-infected CD4 T cells. Sequencing used immunoSEQ version 4 in survey mode. TCRdb's table, derived via immunoSEQ multiplex PCR, lists solely in-frame clones and lacks some. Seen here are thousands of clones, approximately 63% observed once, and the top ten hold around 40%. Lysates of CMV-infected fibroblasts at approximately 10 ug/mL stimulated these cells. CD4+ T cells upregulating both CD40 ligand and CD69 were sorted as responding cells. These HIV-1-infected adults initiated suppressive ART in chronic infection. Findings and caveats of the study: CMV- and Gag-responding cells had lower TCRbeta richness than CD3/CD28-responding cells. TCR oligoclonality correlated with proviral oligoclonality in the same sorted populations. Degenerate expanded CDR3beta sequences were enriched among CMV- and Gag-responding cells.

This CDR3 has 12 residues. Looked up from germline, CDR1 is SGHDN and CDR2 is FVKESK. Trimming stripped 1 base from V and 10 bases from J, with 8 bases between. Sequencing was performed on CD4+ T cells sorted from PBMCs after 18-hour stimulation, taken from a patient who received antiretroviral therapy. The source is an adult man with HIV who was CMV-seropositive. The V call is TRBV14, the J call TRBJ1-3; D unresolved. DNA for the CDR3: TGTGCCAGCAGCCAAGCCGAAACGACCATATATTTT. Translated: CASSQAETTIYF. Based on the CDR3 plus reference TRBV14 and TRBJ1-3, the full variable domain is EAGVTQFPSHSVIEKGQTVTLRCDPISGHDNLYWYRRVMGKEIKFLLHFVKESKQDESGMPNNRFLAERTGGTYSTLKVQPAELEDSGVYFCASSQAETTIYFGEGSWLTVV.